This record looks at one TCR beta chain sequence and its context. The CDR3 consists of 13 residues. Germline CDR1 is LNHDA and CDR2 is SQIVND (reference sequence). V dropped 5 bases and J dropped 5 bases, with 13 bases sitting between them. The assay was immunoSEQ multiplex PCR, and TCRdb's table has in-frame clones only and misses some. The data contain about 500,000 clones, around 87% of them singletons. The sample comes from a study of blood T cell repertoires in COVID-19. Study context: Material from acute and convalescent COVID-19 was sourced from the United States, Italy and Spain.

This receptor was identified in a woman younger than 35 who had recovered from COVID-19. Material for sequencing was PBMCs or T cells enriched from blood (not recorded which). The rearrangement joins TRBV19 to TRBJ2-7, with a tentative D call TRBD2 (5 bases). CDR3 bases: TGTGCCAGTAGTCCGTACGGGGTGGACGAGCAGTACTTC. It codes for CASSPYGVDEQYF.